What follows are 24 T cell receptor beta chains derived from one specimen sequenced in a study of blood T cell repertoires in COVID-19. The table came from immunoSEQ multiplex PCR; TCRdb's copy has only in-frame clones and leaves some out. The sample has about 310,000 clones, around 90% seen once. The sample comprised peripheral blood. The receptors here all came from a man younger than 30 with active or convalescent COVID-19.

CDR3 nucleotides: TGTGCCAGCAGCTTAGGACCCGGGAAGGGAGAGACCCAGTACTTC. It is translated as CASSLGPGKGETQYF. V and J are TRBV11-1 and TRBJ2-5; D is possibly TRBD2 (5 bases). Germline-derived CDR1 and CDR2 are SGHAT and FQDESV (reference sequence). The CDR3 loop spans 15 amino acids. Trimming stripped 1 base from V and 4 bases from J, with 13 bases between.

The rearrangement links TRBV5-6 to TRBJ1-5; 9 bases agree with TRBD1. Germline CDR1 and CDR2: SGHDT and YYEEEE. The CDR3 is 16 residues long. V lost 3 bases, J lost 1 base, and 5 bases stayed unmatched. This CDR3 reads CASSYGTGRSNQPQHF. The CDR3 nucleotides read TGTGCCAGCAGCTATGGGACAGGGCGGAGCAATCAGCCCCAGCATTTT.

This clone came up a few times. This chain joins TRBV14 and TRBJ2-7; 7 nucleotides agree with TRBD1. The junction had 6 bases not matched to a gene; V was cut back by 1 base and J by 3 bases. Germline CDR1 reads SGHDN; CDR2 reads FVKESK. This CDR3 region has 15 residues. The CDR3 DNA reads TGTGCCAGCAGCCAAGGGACAGGAGGCTTCTACGAGCAGTACTTC. Amino acid sequence: CASSQGTGGFYEQYF.

The chain employs TRBV12-2 and TRBJ1-1; the table's D gene call, TRBD1, was not cross checked with the DNA. TRBV12-2 is described as a pseudogene. CDR3 length: 19 residues. CDR3: CASRLIIRQGEFMWDEAFF. CDR3 sequence (DNA): TGTGCAAGTCGCTTAATTATTCGACAGGGAGAATTTATGTGGGACGAAGCTTTCTTT.

This chain links TRBV24-1 with TRBJ2-7; 12 bases match TRBD1. The length of the CDR3 is 15 residues. J lost 6 bases, V lost 6 bases, and 8 bases had no gene match. Germline V gives CDR1 KGHDR, CDR2 SFDVKD. The CDR3 region is CATSLSGQGAVEQYF. The CDR3 coding sequence is TGTGCCACCAGTTTGTCGGGACAGGGGGCAGTCGAGCAGTACTTC.

The chain combines TRBV6-5 with TRBJ2-7, with D unresolved. V dropped 2 bases and J dropped 2 bases, with 13 bases sitting between them. Germline V gives CDR1 MNHEY, CDR2 SVGAGI. The CDR3 is 15 amino acids. CDR3 residues: CASSYGKTYPYEQYF. The CDR3 nucleotides read TGTGCCAGCAGTTACGGCAAGACTTACCCCTACGAGCAGTACTTC.

V and J are TRBV19 and TRBJ2-7, with 10 positions matching TRBD1. CDR3 size: 14 residues. Germline V gene lookup returns CDR1 LNHDA and CDR2 SQIVND (reference sequence). V shed 6 bases, J shed 6 bases, and the junction held 8 bases outside the gene matches. The CDR3 DNA follows: TGTGCCAGTAGCACGGGACAGGGGATAGGCGAGCAGTACTTC. Its translation is CASSTGQGIGEQYF.

V is TRBV5-1 and J is TRBJ2-7; D is perhaps TRBD2 (5 bases). This CDR3 has 14 amino acids. With 6 bases removed from V and 3 bases from J, the gap between germline ends came to 16 bases. The germline V gene encodes CDR1 SGHRS and CDR2 YFSETQ. CDR3 sequence (DNA): TGCGCCAGCAAAGGACGAGGGAGTGACTACGAGCAGTACTTC. Protein sequence: CASKGRGSDYEQYF.

The rearrangement links TRBV4-1 to TRBJ2-6; D call uncertain. V lost 1 base, J lost 0 bases, and 10 bases lay in between. The CDR3 has 17 residues. Germline-derived CDR1 and CDR2 are MGHRA and YSYEKL. CDR3 protein: CASSQGLSGSGANVLTF. Written as DNA, the CDR3 is TGCGCCAGCAGCCAAGGGTTATCCGGCTCTGGGGCCAACGTCCTGACTTTC.

The chain recombines TRBV27 with TRBJ2-7, with D perhaps matching TRBD1 (6 bases). The CDR3 totals 14 residues. The V gene's germline CDR1 is MNHEY and CDR2 SMNVEV (reference sequence). The V and J ends lost 3 bases and 7 bases respectively, with 16 bases between them. The CDR3 here is CASSLRTDPEEQYF. CDR3 nucleotide sequence: TGTGCCAGCAGTTTGAGGACAGATCCGGAAGAGCAGTACTTC.

This chain links TRBV24-1 with TRBJ2-3, with D maybe TRBD1 (6 bases). Trimming removed 3 bases from V and 5 bases from J, with 20 bases in between. CDR3 length: 17 residues. Per germline, CDR1 KGHDR and CDR2 SFDVKD. The CDR3 coding sequence is TGTGCCACCAGTGATCGAACAGGGTCGACGGGATTAGATACGCAGTATTTT. Translating it yields CATSDRTGSTGLDTQYF.

V and J are TRBV19 and TRBJ1-1, with TRBD1 matching over 8 bases. The CDR3 runs 16 residues. With 3 bases clipped from V and 11 bases from J, the junction kept 17 bases outside the gene matches. The germline V gene has CDR1 LNHDA and CDR2 SQIVND (reference sequence). The CDR3 DNA is TGTGCCAGTAGTATCGGACAGGGCAGTCCCCCCTATGTGGCTTTCTTT. Translated: CASSIGQGSPPYVAFF.

For this clone: Germline and junction disagree at one end, which may indicate a read error. The genes are TRBV15 and TRBJ1-2, with D maybe TRBD1 (5 bases). Per the germline V gene, CDR1 is LNHNV and CDR2 is YYDKDF (reference sequence). This CDR3 spans 13 amino acids. The CDR3 is CATSRDWAGKPLF. The CDR3 nucleotides read TGTGCCACCAGCAGAGATTGGGCAGGGAAACCCCTTTTC.

This chain connects TRBV21-1 to TRBJ2-7; TRBD2 was called by the table and not checked on the DNA. TRBV21-1 is an annotated pseudogene. The CDR3 loop spans 16 amino acids. The CDR3 DNA reads TGTGCCAGCAGCAAAGGGGGCGGGAGGCCCACCTACGAGCAGTACTTC. Translated, it gives CASSKGGGRPTYEQYF.

In this sample, this clone turned up once. Its ends do not fully match the called genes, so a read error is possible. V usage is TRBV2 and J usage is TRBJ2-7; D may be TRBD2 (6 bases). This CDR3 is 11 amino acids long. Germline CDR1 and CDR2: SNHLY and FYNNEI. CDR3 coding DNA: TGTGCCAGCAGGGAGGGGCTCAGTAGGACCTTC. Translated: CASREGLSRTF. Drawing the rest from reference TRBV2 and TRBJ2-7, the complete variable domain is EPEVTQTPSHQVTQMGQEVILRCVPISNHLYFYWYRQILGQKVEFLVSFYNNEISEKSEIFDDQFSVERPDGSNFTLKIRSTKLEDSAMYFCASREGLSRTFGPGTRLTVT.

The V call is TRBV14, the J call TRBJ2-7; D possibly corresponds to TRBD1 (6 bases). V was trimmed by 1 base and J by 3 bases, leaving 13 bases between them. Germline V gene sequence: CDR1 SGHDN, CDR2 FVKESK. CDR3 length: 15 amino acids. In DNA, the CDR3 is TGTGCCAGCAGCCAAGGATACGGGACACACTACGAGCAGTACTTC. This gives the protein CASSQGYGTHYEQYF.

This clone was counted only a few times. The rearrangement uses TRBV3-1 (or the pseudogene TRBV3-2) and TRBJ1-1; no firm D call. Trimming shortened V by 3 bases and J by 0 bases, and 5 bases separated the two germline ends. CDR1 and CDR2 (germline): LGHDT, YNNKEL (reference sequence). This CDR3 is 13 amino acids long. The CDR3, as DNA: TGTGCCAGCAGCCAGGCATTGAACACTGAAGCTTTCTTT. Translating gives CASSQALNTEAFF.

The chain uses TRBV29-1 and TRBJ2-1; possibly TRBD1 for D (6 bases). CDR1 SQVTM and CDR2 ANQGSEA come from the germline V gene. Trimming stripped 6 bases from V and 5 bases from J, with 14 bases between. This CDR3 comprises 13 residues. The CDR3 reads CSVSGAVNNEQFF. The CDR3, as DNA: TGCAGCGTATCAGGGGCCGTGAACAATGAGCAGTTCTTC.

This chain links TRBV6-5 with TRBJ2-7, with 8 bases identical to TRBD1. The V segment lost 2 bases and the J segment 3 bases; nucleotides outside the gene matches: 0. Germline lookup yields CDR1 MNHEY and CDR2 SVGAGI. CDR3 length equals 13 residues. CDR3 region: CASSYGTGYEQYF. CDR3 coding DNA: TGTGCCAGCAGTTACGGGACAGGCTACGAGCAGTACTTC.

This sequence joins TRBV2 and TRBJ1-1, with D possibly matching TRBD1 (5 bases). Trimming removed 6 bases at V and 11 bases at J, with 13 bases between. In germline, CDR1 is SNHLY, CDR2 FYNNEI. The CDR3 spans 11 residues. The CDR3 DNA is TGTGCCAGCAGCGAAACAGGTTGGGCTTTCTTT. It specifies CASSETGWAFF. Drawing the rest from reference TRBV2 and TRBJ1-1, the complete variable domain is EPEVTQTPSHQVTQMGQEVILRCVPISNHLYFYWYRQILGQKVEFLVSFYNNEISEKSEIFDDQFSVERPDGSNFTLKIRSTKLEDSAMYFCASSETGWAFFGQGTRLTVV.

This clone was detected only once. The CDR3 spells CASSRDTGTDNSPLHF. The DNA of the CDR3 is TGTGCCAGCAGCCGAGACACCGGGACAGACAATTCACCCCTCCACTTT. This chain connects TRBV14 to TRBJ1-6; 7 bases map to TRBD1. This CDR3 is 16 amino acids long. The J segment lost 7 bases and the V segment lost 4 bases, leaving 10 bases of the junction unmatched. Germline V gene lookup returns CDR1 SGHDN and CDR2 FVKESK.

This clone was observed a single time. The chain employs TRBV24-1 and TRBJ1-1, with TRBD1 identical over 7 bases. Germline V lookup: CDR1 KGHDR, CDR2 SFDVKD. V trimming: 2 bases; J trimming: 1 base; junction bases outside the gene matches: 3. There are 15 residues in the CDR3. The CDR3 sequence is CATSDSRTGNTEAFF. The CDR3 DNA sequence: TGTGCCACCAGTGATTCACGGACAGGGAACACTGAAGCTTTCTTT.

This clone showed up just once. V and J are TRBV28 and TRBJ1-2; D is unresolved. This CDR3 has 12 residues. The V and J ends lost 2 bases and 5 bases respectively, with 6 bases between them. Germline V gene sequence: CDR1 MDHEN, CDR2 SYDVKM. The CDR3 nucleotides are TGTGCCAGCAGTTTAACAGAATATGGCTACACCTTC. Its protein product is CASSLTEYGYTF.

CDR3 sequence reads: CASSKALRTIQRTYEQYF. As DNA, the CDR3 is TGTGCCAGCAGCAAAGCGCTGAGGACTATCCAGAGAACCTACGAGCAGTACTTC. The chain employs TRBV21-1 and TRBJ2-7; the D call in the table, TRBD2, was not verified against the DNA. TRBV21-1 is listed as a pseudogene. The CDR3 covers 18 residues.